Listed here are 21 T cell receptor beta chains from one sample, sequenced in a study of cytomegalovirus exposure and HLA in healthy donors. This PCR relied on a set of 60 Vbeta primers and 13 Jbeta primers. TCRdb keeps only in-frame clones here, not all; method: immunoSEQ multiplex PCR. The sample holds 110,000 to 150,000 clones; around four fifths are singletons and the top ten take around 3.7%. Sequenced sample: PBMCs. All receptors come from a male donor in good health and CMV-seronegative.

This clone was seen a single time. The CDR3: CASSIGKCTDTQYF. The DNA for the CDR3 is TGTGCCAGCAGTATCGGGAAGTGCACAGATACGCAGTATTTT. This chain links TRBV7-6 with TRBJ2-3; TRBD2 might be the D (5 bases). CDR1 SGHVS and CDR2 FNYEAQ come from the germline V gene. The CDR3 length is 14 residues. The V end lost 6 bases, the J end lost 1 base, and 11 bases lay between the germline ends.

This rearrangement joins TRBV2 to TRBJ2-3; the match to TRBD2 covers 7 bases. The germline CDR1 and CDR2 sequences are SNHLY and FYNNEI. This CDR3 has 16 amino acids. V gave up 4 bases and J gave up 1 base; unmatched junction bases: 8. The CDR3, as DNA: TGTGCCAGCAGTGGAGACCCGGGACTACGCACAGATACGCAGTATTTT. Its translation: CASSGDPGLRTDTQYF.

J is TRBJ2-7 and V is TRBV19; TRBD1 matches 8 bases. V shed 6 bases, J shed 2 bases, and the junction held 9 bases outside the gene matches. This CDR3 contains 15 residues. CDR1 and CDR2 (germline): LNHDA, SQIVND (reference sequence). The DNA of the CDR3 is TGTGCCAGTAGCGTCTCATTACAGGGGGCCTACGAGCAGTACTTC. Its translation is CASSVSLQGAYEQYF.

This clone was detected only once. The gene calls are TRBV4-2 and TRBJ2-4, with 12 bases matching TRBD2. This CDR3 is 19 amino acids long. J was trimmed by 0 bases and V by 4 bases; bases with no gene match: 10. Germline V gene sequence: CDR1 LGHNA, CDR2 YNFKEQ. The DNA of the CDR3 is TGTGCCAGCAGCCGACGGGCTAGCGGGGGGGTAACAGCCAAAAACATTCAGTACTTC. Protein: CASSRRASGGVTAKNIQYF.

This clone was seen only a few times. The J gene is TRBJ2-3, the V gene TRBV11-2; D not certain. V lost 4 bases to trimming and J lost 2 bases, with 19 bases between them. The CDR3 length is 17 residues. CDR1 and CDR2 (germline): SGHAT, FQNNGV. CDR3 region: CASSSPRWQDLTDTQYF. The CDR3 nucleotides read TGTGCCAGCAGCTCCCCCCGTTGGCAGGATCTCACAGATACGCAGTATTTT.

The rearrangement uses TRBV11-3 and TRBJ2-2, with 8 bases that match TRBD2. V lost 6 bases to trimming and J lost 0 bases; unmatched junction nucleotides: 3. The CDR3 has 15 amino acids. Germline CDR1 and CDR2: SGHNT and YENEEA. The CDR3 DNA is TGTGCCAGCAGGCCGGGACTAGCGAACACCGGGGAGCTGTTTTTT. It codes for CASRPGLANTGELFF.

Only a few counts were recorded for this clone. The chain uses TRBV21-1 and TRBJ1-5; TRBD1 is the table's D call and was not checked against the DNA. TRBV21-1 is classified as a pseudogene. The CDR3 runs 16 residues. In nucleotides, the CDR3 is TGTGCCAGCAGCCCATTAGGACAAGGGTCGCGCCAGCCCCAGCATTTT. This sequence encodes CASSPLGQGSRQPQHF.

The CDR3 loop reads CASSRAHPNTEAFF. The CDR3 coding sequence is TGCGCCAGCAGCCGGGCTCACCCGAACACTGAAGCTTTCTTT. The V and J genes are TRBV4-3 and TRBJ1-1, with D unclear. Trimming shortened V by 4 bases and J by 1 base, and 10 bases separated the two germline ends. The CDR3 has 14 residues. Germline V gene sequence: CDR1 LGHNA, CDR2 YSLEER.

As DNA, the CDR3 is TGCGGAACGGACAGGGGCTATGGCTACACCTTC. Translation: CGTDRGYGYTF. The chain has TRBV29-1 and TRBJ1-2; TRBD1 agrees at 9 bases. The CDR3 covers 11 residues. CDR1 and CDR2 from the germline V gene are SQVTM and ANQGSEA.

The gene calls are TRBV7-9 and TRBJ2-7, with 10 bases that match TRBD1. The J segment lost 6 bases and the V segment lost 4 bases, leaving 3 bases of the junction unmatched. The germline gives CDR1 SEHNR, CDR2 FQNEAQ (reference sequence). CDR3 size: 13 residues. The CDR3 bases are TGTGCCAGCAGCTCGGGACAGGGGAGCGAGCAGTACTTC. Its translation: CASSSGQGSEQYF.

The chain employs TRBV28 and TRBJ2-7; the D gene is possibly TRBD2 (6 bases). CDR3 length: 15 residues. Trimming removed 6 bases from V and 0 bases from J, with 15 bases in between. The germline V gene has CDR1 MDHEN and CDR2 SYDVKM. The chain's CDR3 is CASRRQGLSSYEQYF. For the CDR3, the DNA is TGTGCCAGCAGGCGGCAGGGACTCAGCTCCTACGAGCAGTACTTC.

The chain uses TRBV2 and TRBJ1-4; D perhaps matches TRBD1 (5 bases). Germline V gene lookup returns CDR1 SNHLY and CDR2 FYNNEI. The CDR3 spans 15 residues. V lost 7 bases and J 4 bases, leaving 16 bases between the germline ends. For the CDR3, the DNA is TGTGCCAGCAACTCTCCTGACAGCTTTAATGAAAAACTGTTTTTT. As protein: CASNSPDSFNEKLFF. Full variable domain (missing parts from reference TRBV2 and TRBJ1-4): EPEVTQTPSHQVTQMGQEVILRCVPISNHLYFYWYRQILGQKVEFLVSFYNNEISEKSEIFDDQFSVERPDGSNFTLKIRSTKLEDSAMYFCASNSPDSFNEKLFFGSGTQLSVL.

This chain joins TRBV5-1 and TRBJ2-3; 8 bases match TRBD1. Trimming took 5 bases from V and 2 from J; bases not matched to a gene: 16. Germline V gene sequence: CDR1 SGHRS, CDR2 YFSETQ. This CDR3 is 18 amino acids long. The CDR3 sequence is CASRHLLRTGTDTDTQYF. CDR3 coding DNA: TGCGCCAGCAGACACCTTCTCAGGACAGGGACGGACACAGATACGCAGTATTTT.

Written as DNA, the CDR3 is TGTGCCAGCAGCTCGGCCGGGACAGGACAAGGGGGGGAGCAGTACTTC. Translation: CASSSAGTGQGGEQYF. The V gene is TRBV11-3, the J gene TRBJ2-7; 8 nucleotides agree with TRBD1. CDR1 and CDR2 (germline): SGHNT, YENEEA. The J segment lost 7 bases and the V segment lost 4 bases, leaving 15 bases of the junction unmatched. The CDR3 totals 16 residues.

This clone was counted only a few times. This chain connects TRBV7-8 to TRBJ2-1; 9 bases are shared with TRBD2. V was pared by 4 bases and J by 4 bases, with 8 bases of the junction left unmatched. Germline CDR1 reads SGHVS; CDR2 reads FQNEAQ. This CDR3 comprises 16 residues. The CDR3 DNA follows: TGTGCCAGCAGCTCAGTGGCGGCGGGGGGGTACAATGAGCAGTTCTTC. Translated, it gives CASSSVAAGGYNEQFF.

The chain joins TRBV7-9 to TRBJ2-7; 9 nucleotides line up with TRBD1. Trimming at V came to 3 bases and at J to 2 bases, leaving 2 bases not matched to a gene. The CDR3 is 14 amino acids. Germline V lookup: CDR1 SEHNR, CDR2 FQNEAQ (reference sequence). The CDR3: CASSLGQGAYEQYF. The DNA for the CDR3 is TGTGCCAGCAGCTTGGGACAGGGAGCCTACGAGCAGTACTTC.

V is TRBV5-8 and J is TRBJ2-3; unclear D gene. The CDR3 runs 14 residues. Germline assignment: CDR1 SGHTS and CDR2 YDEGEE. The V end lost 3 bases, the J end lost 5 bases, and 13 bases lay between the germline ends. Here the CDR3 reads CASSSRLVRDTQYF. The DNA for the CDR3 is TGTGCCAGCAGCTCGAGACTGGTACGAGATACGCAGTATTTT.

The genes are TRBV9 and TRBJ2-3, with D hard to call. This CDR3 spans 17 amino acids. Germline values: CDR1 SGDLS, CDR2 YYNGEE. Trimming cost V 0 bases and J 2 bases, with 16 bases left between them. In DNA form, the CDR3 reads TGTGCCAGCAGCGTAGAAGTTGGGCAGCACTTCACAGATACGCAGTATTTT. It specifies CASSVEVGQHFTDTQYF.

The V gene is TRBV9, the J gene TRBJ2-5, with 8 bases matching TRBD1. CDR3 length: 15 amino acids. V was clipped by 0 bases and J by 4 bases; unmatched bases: 5. CDR1 and CDR2 from the germline V gene are SGDLS and YYNGEE. The CDR3 loop reads CASSVAGRGLETQYF. CDR3 nucleotides: TGTGCCAGCAGCGTAGCGGGCAGGGGGCTAGAGACCCAGTACTTC.

This chain uses TRBV7-9 with TRBJ1-4, with TRBD1 as a possible D gene (6 bases). V was pared by 2 bases and J by 7 bases, with 11 bases between. Germline CDR1 SEHNR, CDR2 FQNEAQ (reference sequence). The CDR3 spans 14 residues. The CDR3, as DNA: TGTGCCAGCAGCTTATGGCAGGGGATTGAAAAACTGTTTTTT. Its translation is CASSLWQGIEKLFF.

This rearrangement joins TRBV5-1 to TRBJ1-1; TRBD1 might be the D (5 bases). CDR3 length: 14 residues. CDR1 is SGHRS, CDR2 YFSETQ, per germline. Trimming removed 0 bases from V and 3 bases from J, with 9 bases in between. CDR3 coding DNA: TGCGCCAGCAGCTTGGCAGCAGGGTACACTGAAGCTTTCTTT. Translated: CASSLAAGYTEAFF.